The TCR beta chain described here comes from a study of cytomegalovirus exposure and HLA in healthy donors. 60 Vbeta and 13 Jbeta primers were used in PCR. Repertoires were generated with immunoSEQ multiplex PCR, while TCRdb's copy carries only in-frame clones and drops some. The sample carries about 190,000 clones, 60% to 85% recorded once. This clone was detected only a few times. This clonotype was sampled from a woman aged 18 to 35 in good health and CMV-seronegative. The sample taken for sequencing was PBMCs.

The CDR3 is CASSLQKQGPGNTIYF. In DNA, the CDR3 is TGTGCCAGCTCACTACAGAAACAGGGACCTGGAAACACCATATATTTT. The chain combines TRBV18 with TRBJ1-3; D possibly corresponds to TRBD1 (6 bases). CDR1 KGHSH and CDR2 LQKENI come from the germline V gene. CDR3 length: 16 amino acids. Trimming took off 4 bases at V and 2 bases at J, with 15 bases between the two ends.